This T cell receptor (beta chain) was found in a study of CD8+ T cells in alopecia areata. Trimming removed 6 bases at V and 6 bases at J, with 14 bases between. The CDR3 loop spans 13 amino acids. Germline lookup yields CDR1 SNHLY and CDR2 FYNNEI. Obtained from alopecia areata patients were lesional scalp punch biopsies along with peripheral blood. Extraction of RNA preceded its reverse transcription into cDNA, which served as the sequencing template. Data came from immunoSEQ multiplex PCR; TCRdb stores just in-frame clones and leaves some out. Of 25,000 or so clones in the sample, 52% were seen once.

The chain links TRBV2 to TRBJ1-1; D is ambiguous. The sequencing input was NKG2D-high CD8+ T cells sorted from blood. This clonotype was sampled from a human donor with alopecia areata. This chain's CDR3 is CASSRWGVAEAFF. CDR3 DNA: TGTGCCAGCAGCCGGTGGGGAGTGGCTGAAGCTTTCTTT.